The rows below give T cell receptor beta chains drawn from one sample of a study of PD-1 blockade in classical Hodgkin lymphoma. TCRdb keeps only in-frame clones here, not all; method: immunoSEQ multiplex PCR. The data hold around 25,000 clones, with 67% observed a single time. Sequencing used peripheral blood mononuclear cells (PBMCs), obtained before the second cycle of nivolumab. The receptors derive from a human donor with classical Hodgkin lymphoma. CDR3s include the opening cysteine and the closing phenylalanine or tryptophan. The order of the fields is CDR3 DNA, CDR3 protein, CDR3 length, J gene, clone size, V gene, D gene. A D gene is named only where the DNA matches it firmly. Clone size appears in some rows only: once, few, many, or a class for an expanded clone.

TGTGCCAGCAGCTTCGGGACTGCAAACGGTGAGCAGTTCTTC | CASSFGTANGEQFF | 14 | TRBJ2-1 | few | TRBV7-9 | NA
TGTGCCAGCACCCTTGGGGGGAGGGGCCGCGACAATGAGCAGTTCTTC | CASTLGGRGRDNEQFF | 16 | TRBJ2-1 | NA | TRBV9 | TRBD2
TGTGCCAGCAGTTTTACAGGGGGCGATAACTATGGCTACACCTTC | CASSFTGGDNYGYTF | 15 | TRBJ1-2 | few | TRBV28 | TRBD1
TGCGCCAGCAGCTCGGAAGTGACCCAGTACTTC | CASSSEVTQYF | 11 | TRBJ2-5 | few | TRBV5-1 | NA
TGTGCCAGTAGTATCGCCTTCAATTACGAGCAGTACTTC | CASSIAFNYEQYF | 13 | TRBJ2-7 | NA | TRBV19 | NA
TGTGCCAGCAGTCTAGCTGGGGCCAACGTCCTGACTTTC | CASSLAGANVLTF | 13 | TRBJ2-6 | many | TRBV6-5 | NA
TGCGCCAGCAGCTTGGGGGGGCCGGCGGGAGAACGGTCCCAGTACTTC | CASSLGGPAGERSQYF | 16 | TRBJ2-5 | NA | TRBV5-1 | NA
TGTGCCAGCAGCCCCCCCTTGCCGGGCGGGAGGGGATACGAGCAGTACTTC | CASSPPLPGGRGYEQYF | 17 | TRBJ2-7 | NA | TRBV5-8 | TRBD2
TGTGCCAGCAGTCTCCTTCAAGAGACCCAGTACTTC | CASSLLQETQYF | 12 | TRBJ2-5 | NA | TRBV27 | NA
TGTGCCAGCAGTGTTCGGACAGGGTATGGCTACACCTTC | CASSVRTGYGYTF | 13 | TRBJ1-2 | NA | TRBV6-1 | TRBD1
TGTGCCAGTAGTATAAGCGTCCGTAATTCACCCCTCCACTTT | CASSISVRNSPLHF | 14 | TRBJ1-6 | NA | TRBV19 | NA
TGTGCCAGTAGTCCCGGGACTAGCGGGAGTCGAACAGATACGCAGTATTTT | CASSPGTSGSRTDTQYF | 17 | TRBJ2-3 | NA | TRBV19 | TRBD2
TGTGCCAGCTACACAGGGGGCCGGGGCTACACCTTC | CASYTGGRGYTF | 12 | TRBJ1-2 | NA | TRBV6-5 | TRBD1
TGTGCCAGCAGCGCCGCAATGGGCCGCACAGATACGCAGTATTTT | CASSAAMGRTDTQYF | 15 | TRBJ2-3 | NA | TRBV9 | NA
TGTGCCAGCAGTTGGTCGGGGTCTGGGGCCAACGTCCTGACTTTC | CASSWSGSGANVLTF | 15 | TRBJ2-6 | once | TRBV28 | NA
TGTGCCAGCAGCTTAGATCTTGGGAGCGGACAGGGAGAGACCCAGTACTTC | CASSLDLGSGQGETQYF | 17 | TRBJ2-5 | few | TRBV11-2 | TRBD1
TGTGCCAGTAGTATATCCGACAGGGTGTACCAAGAGACCCAGTACTTC | CASSISDRVYQETQYF | 16 | TRBJ2-5 | NA | TRBV19 | TRBD1
TGCGCCAGCAGCTGGCAAGGACAGGGGGACCACGAGCAGTACTTC | CASSWQGQGDHEQYF | 15 | TRBJ2-7 | once | TRBV5-1 | TRBD1
TGTGCCAGCAGTGAAATAGGGGGACCCTACGAGCAGTACTTC | CASSEIGGPYEQYF | 14 | TRBJ2-7 | NA | TRBV28 | NA
TGTGCCAGCAGCTTAGGGAGCGGGGATAGCACAGATACGCAGTATTTT | CASSLGSGDSTDTQYF | 16 | TRBJ2-3 | NA | TRBV7-2 | TRBD2